Listed here are 21 T cell receptor beta chains from one sample, sequenced in a study of T cell changes during pregnancy in multiple sclerosis. The protocol was immunoSEQ multiplex PCR, while the TCRdb copy is restricted to in-frame clones and leaves out a portion. The sample records around 60,000 clones, around nine tenths being singletons. The input for sequencing was peripheral blood, taken in the second trimester of pregnancy. Every receptor here comes from a female donor with multiple sclerosis, enrolled in a pregnancy study.

The chain recombines TRBV29-1 with TRBJ1-1, with a possible D match to TRBD1 (6 bases). Germline V lookup: CDR1 SQVTM, CDR2 ANQGSEA. CDR3 length: 13 amino acids. V gave up 3 bases and J gave up 5 bases, with 13 bases separating them. The CDR3 region is CSVDSGAGTEAFF. Written as DNA, the CDR3 is TGCAGCGTTGATTCAGGGGCAGGAACTGAAGCTTTCTTT.

This chain uses TRBV9 with TRBJ2-1; 9 nucleotides line up with TRBD2. From germline, CDR1 is SGDLS and CDR2 YYNGEE. The length of the CDR3 is 15 residues. With 2 bases clipped from V and 10 bases from J, the junction kept 10 bases outside the gene matches. The CDR3 DNA reads as TGTGCCAGCAGCGTGACTAGCGGCACCTCTTACGAGCAGTTCTTC. Protein sequence: CASSVTSGTSYEQFF.

V gene TRBV7-6 combines with J gene TRBJ2-1, with TRBD2 identical over 9 bases. This CDR3 region has 16 residues. V lost 1 base and J lost 4; bases outside the gene matches: 5. Germline V gene data show CDR1 as SGHVS and CDR2 as FNYEAQ. In nucleotides, the CDR3 is TGTGCCAGCAGCTTAGGTGAAGCGGGAGGTTACAATGAGCAGTTCTTC. It translates to CASSLGEAGGYNEQFF.

Notes on this clone: The junction differs from germline at one of its ends, possibly a read error. The rearrangement joins TRBV7-7 to TRBJ2-1; 10 nucleotides align to TRBD2. The CDR3 totals 15 residues. The germline V gene encodes CDR1 SSHAT and CDR2 FNYEAQ (reference sequence). CDR3 protein: CASSSGLADFNEQFF. In DNA, the CDR3 is TGTGCTAGCAGCTCCGGACTAGCGGATTTCAATGAGCAGTTCTTC.

The chain recombines TRBV4-1 with TRBJ2-7; 8 bases are shared with TRBD1. This CDR3 has 17 amino acids. Germline V gene sequence: CDR1 MGHRA, CDR2 YSYEKL. The V segment lost 4 bases and the J segment 2 bases; nucleotides outside the gene matches: 13. The CDR3 is CASSLQGTGTGTYEQYF. Written as DNA, the CDR3 is TGCGCCAGCAGCCTCCAGGGAACCGGGACAGGTACCTACGAGCAGTACTTC.

V is TRBV7-9 and J is TRBJ2-1; TRBD2 agrees at 7 bases. Germline assignment: CDR1 SEHNR and CDR2 FQNEAQ (reference sequence). V was pared by 4 bases and J by 8 bases, with 8 bases of the junction left unmatched. The CDR3 totals 14 residues. The CDR3 DNA reads as TGTGCCAGCAGCTCCGATCGACTAGCCGATGAGCAGTTCTTC. It is translated as CASSSDRLADEQFF. Drawing the rest from reference TRBV7-9 and TRBJ2-1, the complete variable domain is DTGVSQNPRHKITKRGQNVTFRCDPISEHNRLYWYRQTLGQGPEFLTYFQNEAQLEKSRLLSDRFSAERPKGSFSTLEIQRTEQGDSAMYLCASSSDRLADEQFFGPGTRLTVL.

This chain uses TRBV9 with TRBJ2-1; 11 positions match TRBD2. CDR1 SGDLS and CDR2 YYNGEE come from the germline V gene. The ends lost 1 base at V and 4 bases at J; junction bases unmatched: 4. The CDR3 totals 16 residues. DNA of the CDR3: TGTGCCAGCAGCGTATCCGGGACTAGCGGATACAATGAGCAGTTCTTC. It encodes CASSVSGTSGYNEQFF.

The chain couples TRBV5-1 to TRBJ1-2, with TRBD1 identical over 7 bases. V dropped 4 bases and J dropped 4; count of bases not matched to a gene: 4. Germline lookup yields CDR1 SGHRS and CDR2 YFSETQ. The CDR3 runs 13 residues. The CDR3 bases are TGCGCCAGCAGCCCGGACAGGAGCTATGGCTACACCTTC. Protein sequence: CASSPDRSYGYTF.

This clone appeared a single time. The V call is TRBV6-1, the J call TRBJ2-3, with 7 bases that match TRBD1. Per germline, CDR1 MNHNS and CDR2 SASEGT. V dropped 5 bases and J dropped 0; count of bases not matched to a gene: 5. This CDR3 has 15 amino acids. CDR3 DNA sequence: TGTGCCAGCAGTTTAAGGGGGCAAAGCACAGATACGCAGTATTTT. It is translated as CASSLRGQSTDTQYF.

The chain combines TRBV5-5 with TRBJ2-1, with D perhaps matching TRBD2 (6 bases). There are 13 residues in the CDR3. V lost 4 bases to trimming and J lost 5 bases, with 10 bases between them. CDR1 and CDR2 (germline): SGHKS, YYEKEE (reference sequence). CDR3 coding DNA: TGTGCCAGCAGCATTAGCGGTAACAATGAGCAGTTCTTC. Its translation: CASSISGNNEQFF.

The J gene is TRBJ2-1, the V gene TRBV30; 9 bases line up with TRBD2. This CDR3 comprises 16 residues. Unmatched junction bases numbered 9, after V lost 2 bases and J lost 4 bases. Germline-derived CDR1 and CDR2 are GTSNPN and SVGIG (reference sequence). This CDR3 reads CAWSPLAGSEYNEQFF. The CDR3 region has the DNA TGTGCCTGGAGTCCTCTAGCGGGAAGCGAATACAATGAGCAGTTCTTC.

This chain links TRBV29-1 with TRBJ2-1; 7 bases align to TRBD1. Germline CDR1 and CDR2: SQVTM and ANQGSEA. With V trimmed by 6 bases and J by 0 bases, 8 bases remained unmatched. CDR3 length: 15 residues. DNA of the CDR3: TGCAGCGTCGACCTTGGGACAGTCTCCTACAATGAGCAGTTCTTC. It is translated as CSVDLGTVSYNEQFF.

The CDR3 reads CASSSGWSLNTEAFF. The CDR3 DNA is TGTGCCAGTAGTTCCGGGTGGAGTTTGAACACTGAAGCTTTCTTT. This chain joins TRBV19 and TRBJ1-1, with no clear D. The CDR3 runs 15 residues. Trimming pared 5 bases from V and 0 bases from J, leaving 13 bases between. From germline, CDR1 is LNHDA and CDR2 SQIVND (reference sequence).

This chain uses TRBV9 with TRBJ1-3; D might be TRBD1 (6 bases). This CDR3 region has 16 residues. Germline V CDR1 and CDR2: SGDLS, YYNGEE. V was shortened by 4 bases and J by 9 bases, with 23 bases between the two germline ends. The chain's CDR3 is CASSPTPDSVRGTIYF. In DNA form, the CDR3 reads TGTGCCAGCAGCCCTACCCCGGACAGCGTACGCGGCACCATATATTTT.

V and J are TRBV28 and TRBJ1-2, with 7 bases matching TRBD1. The CDR3 consists of 15 residues. V lost 5 bases, J lost 3 bases, and 9 bases stayed unmatched. CDR1 is MDHEN, CDR2 SYDVKM, per germline. The CDR3 region has the DNA TGTGCCAGCAGTACTGGACAGGACTCCTACTATGGCTACACCTTC. Protein: CASSTGQDSYYGYTF.

The rearrangement uses TRBV5-1 and TRBJ2-3; D might be TRBD2 (6 bases). V was clipped by 0 bases and J by 2 bases, with 7 bases between them. CDR3 length: 14 residues. Germline-derived CDR1 and CDR2 are SGHRS and YFSETQ. CDR3 sequence: CASSLGTNTDTQYF. DNA for the CDR3: TGCGCCAGCAGCTTGGGGACTAACACAGATACGCAGTATTTT.

V and J are TRBV18 and TRBJ1-1; 8 bases fit TRBD1. The CDR3 loop spans 14 amino acids. V lost 4 bases and J lost 4; bases outside the gene matches: 5. CDR1 and CDR2 (germline): KGHSH, LQKENI. Written as DNA, the CDR3 is TGTGCCAGCTCACTCGGACAGGGCACCACTGAAGCTTTCTTT. Its protein is CASSLGQGTTEAFF. Full variable domain (outside the CDR3, taken from reference TRBV18 and TRBJ1-1): NAGVMQNPRHLVRRRGQEARLRCSPMKGHSHVYWYRQLPEEGLKFMVYLQKENIIDESGMPKERFSAEFPKEGPSILRIQQVVRGDSAAYFCASSLGQGTTEAFFGQGTRLTVV.

The J gene is TRBJ1-6, the V gene TRBV5-6; 7 nucleotides agree with TRBD1. Trimming removed 0 bases from V and 10 bases from J; junction bases left unmatched: 4. Germline lookup yields CDR1 SGHDT and CDR2 YYEEEE. The CDR3 sequence is 14 residues long. CDR3 DNA: TGTGCCAGCAGCTTGGGAGGAGGGGGCTCACCCCTCCACTTT. Translated, it gives CASSLGGGGSPLHF.

The chain uses TRBV28 and TRBJ2-7; a weak D match, TRBD1 (5 bases). With 8 bases removed from V and 6 bases from J, the gap between germline ends came to 20 bases. The CDR3 is made up of 14 amino acids. Germline V CDR1 and CDR2: MDHEN, SYDVKM. The CDR3 region has the DNA TGTGCCAGCCACGACGCGCAGGGTATCTCCGAGCAGTACTTC. Translating gives CASHDAQGISEQYF.

The chain recombines TRBV7-3 with TRBJ2-5; 10 bases align to TRBD2. This CDR3 contains 14 residues. Unmatched junction bases numbered 6, after V lost 6 bases and J lost 5 bases. Germline CDR1 and CDR2: SGHTA and FQGTGA. CDR3 sequence: CASSLAGGAETQYF. The DNA for the CDR3 is TGTGCCAGCAGTTTAGCGGGAGGAGCGGAGACCCAGTACTTC.

This chain connects TRBV6-1 to TRBJ2-1; the D gene is possibly TRBD2 (6 bases). The CDR3 contains 15 residues. V dropped 4 bases and J dropped 3 bases, with 13 bases sitting between them. The germline gives CDR1 MNHNS, CDR2 SASEGT. This CDR3 is CASSVMEGDYNEQFF. The DNA of the CDR3 is TGTGCCAGCAGTGTGATGGAGGGTGACTACAATGAGCAGTTCTTC.